This TCR beta chain was sequenced for a study of monozygotic twins with inflammatory bowel disease. This CDR3 region has 12 residues. CDR1 and CDR2 (germline): KGHSH, LQKENI. Each donor gave 2 to 2.5 ml of peripheral blood. A total RNA quantity of about 4,000 ng went into each TCR library. Eight cDNA synthesis reactions were run for every sample. TCRdb reworked the 5' RACE reads into one entry per CDR3 protein, no DNA. The sample table sets out 200,000 to 250,000 distinct CDR3 sequences. The chain employs TRBV18 and TRBJ2-5. The TCR was taken from a human donor with ulcerative colitis or Crohn's disease, or a healthy co-twin of an affected twin (not recorded which). Sequencing used blood. The CDR3 sequence is CASSPNKETQYF.